This T cell receptor beta chain was identified in a study of human T cells and chemical hapten exposure. Study at large: Recorded diagnoses among the mostly female patients were alopecia areata, totalis or universalis.

CDR3 size: 13 residues. Germline lookup yields CDR1 KGHSH and CDR2 LQKENI. The V and J ends lost 4 bases and 5 bases respectively, with 11 bases between them. Using its own MiXCR run on the RACE reads, TCRdb lists one record per CDR3 protein. The repertoire holds about 40,000 distinct CDR3 sequences, about 10% seen once, with roughly 6% in the top ten. The study, taken as a whole, reports: Relative to control repertoires, expanded TCRs gave rise to significantly more large CDR3 similarity clusters.

This clonotype was seen repeatedly, ten times or more. The antigen is unknown. The time point denotes: pre-sensitization, week 0. Treatment reported: therapeutic diphenylcyclopropenone sensitization with weekly scalp DPC. The genes are TRBV18 and TRBJ1-2; D ambiguous. The material sequenced was whole blood, taken in connection with sensitization to the hapten diphenylcyclopropenone (DPC). The clonotype originates from a man aged 25-45 years with alopecia areata. Some clones in this sample may be carry-over from other donors' samples. CDR3 amino acids: CASSLDRRYGYTF. For the CDR3, the DNA is TGTGCCAGCTCACTTGATCGGCGGTATGGCTACACCTTC.